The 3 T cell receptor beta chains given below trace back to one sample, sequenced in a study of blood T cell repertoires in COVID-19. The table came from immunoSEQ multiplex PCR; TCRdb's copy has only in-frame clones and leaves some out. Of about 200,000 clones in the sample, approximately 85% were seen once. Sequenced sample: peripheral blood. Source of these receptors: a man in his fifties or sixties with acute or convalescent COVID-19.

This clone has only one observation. CDR3 residues: CASSGGAYNEQFF. The CDR3 nucleotides are TGTGCCAGCAGCGGGGGGGCCTACAATGAGCAGTTCTTC. J is TRBJ2-1 and V is TRBV9; D might be TRBD2 (6 bases). V was pared by 3 bases and J by 2 bases, with 6 bases between. This CDR3 region has 13 residues. The V gene's germline CDR1 is SGDLS and CDR2 YYNGEE.

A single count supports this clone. CDR3 nucleotide sequence: TGTGCCATCAGTGAGAACCTTCAGGGGGTCGATAGCGGGAGGGCCGGGACCGGGGAGCTGTTTTTT. Translated: CAISENLQGVDSGRAGTGELFF. This rearrangement joins TRBV10-3 to TRBJ2-2, with 11 bases aligning to TRBD2. The CDR3 consists of 22 residues. Unmatched junction bases numbered 22, after V lost 2 bases and J lost 5 bases. Germline CDR1 and CDR2: ENHRY and SYGVKD.

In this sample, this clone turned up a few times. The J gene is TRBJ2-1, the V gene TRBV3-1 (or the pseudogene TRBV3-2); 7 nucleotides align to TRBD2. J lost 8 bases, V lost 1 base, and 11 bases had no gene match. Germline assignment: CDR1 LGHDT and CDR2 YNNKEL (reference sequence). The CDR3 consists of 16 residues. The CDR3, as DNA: TGTGCCAGCAGCCAAGCTGGAGCGGGAAATGTCGATGAGCAGTTCTTC. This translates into CASSQAGAGNVDEQFF.